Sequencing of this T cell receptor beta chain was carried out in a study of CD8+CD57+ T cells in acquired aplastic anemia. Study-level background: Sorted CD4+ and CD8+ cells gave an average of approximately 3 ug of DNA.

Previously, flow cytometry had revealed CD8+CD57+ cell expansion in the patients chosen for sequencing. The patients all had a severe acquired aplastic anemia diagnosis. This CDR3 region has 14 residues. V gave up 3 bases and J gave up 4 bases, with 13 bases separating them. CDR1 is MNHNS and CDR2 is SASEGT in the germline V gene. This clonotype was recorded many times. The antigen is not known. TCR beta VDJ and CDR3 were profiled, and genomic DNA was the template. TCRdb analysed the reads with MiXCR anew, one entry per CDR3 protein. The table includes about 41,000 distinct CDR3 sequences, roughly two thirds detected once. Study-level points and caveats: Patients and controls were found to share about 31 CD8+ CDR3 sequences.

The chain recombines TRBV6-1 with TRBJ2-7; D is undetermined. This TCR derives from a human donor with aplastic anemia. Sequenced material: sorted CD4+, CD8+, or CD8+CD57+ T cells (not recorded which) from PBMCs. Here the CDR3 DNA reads TGTGCCAGCAGTGAGGGGTTTTCTGTATACGAGCAGTACTTC. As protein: CASSEGFSVYEQYF.